This T cell receptor beta chain was recorded in a study of beta chain features in type 1 diabetes (dated by TCRdb to 2017 to 2018). In the study overall: Mean age, gender distribution, total cell number and subset yield were not different between patients and healthy donors. Across all samples, about 110 million sorted cells were examined, and cell number per subset correlated strongly with RNA yield. Regulatory and stem cell-like memory subsets were obtained from only 8 patients and roughly eight healthy donors, while naive and central memory subsets were obtained from all 28 donors. In the study, TCRB repertoires of sorted circulating CD4+ T cell subsets from recently diagnosed type 1 diabetes patients were compared with those of matched healthy donors. Beyond this particular receptor, the publication reports: HLA sub-analyses involved small numbers of individuals, so any influence of HLA type on TCRB rearrangement remained unresolved. Naive, central memory and regulatory TCRB repertoires appeared more similar among patients than among healthy donors. At VDJ recombination sites, patients with type 1 diabetes made fewer insertions and deleted more nucleotides, a pattern implying thymic rearrangement abnormalities. Shorter templates might have been favored by PCR, but patient and control samples were amplified and corrected together, so both groups would have been affected equally by any skew. Type 1 diabetes patients showed a moderate but significant shortening of TCRB CDR3 length in all four CD4+ subsets. Because cDNA was sequenced instead of genomic DNA, activated cells with high expression could be over-represented, although the groups did not differ in activation or CD3 levels.

The entire amount of isolated RNA was reverse transcribed using the High Capacity cDNA Reverse Transcription Kit, so the sequenced TCRB transcripts were expressed ones. Naive, central memory and regulatory T cell samples underwent deep immunoSEQ sequencing, averaging around 3.9 million total reads per sample. After sorted cells were lysed in RLT buffer, RNA was extracted with DNase-treated RNeasy Micro or Mini kits, with the choice depending on cell number. Each cell subset was processed separately to prevent cross-contamination, with patient and healthy donor samples processed together. TCRB sequences were amplified from cDNA with the immunoSEQ multiplex PCR, producing 87-bp fragments spanning the CDR3 region. Amplicons were sequenced on the Illumina HiSeq platform. Per the original workflow: PCR bias was computationally corrected using synthetic template baselines, reads within Hamming distance 2 were collapsed, and singletons that could not be merged were discarded. Reads were aligned against IMGT so that V, D and J genes, CDR3 length and insertions or deletions at six rearrangement sites could be assigned. Within each subset, clonotype counts were normalized to sorted cell number, and only after that were true diversity and Gini coefficients computed with the tcR R package. Repertoire sharing was quantified using the overlap coefficient calculated on TCRB nucleotide sequences. As a proxy for the pre-selection repertoire, out-of-frame TCRB sequences from naive cells were analyzed. TCRdb provides this immuneACCESS table in a form limited to in-frame rearrangements. Some clones are lacking; in checked studies, under half of them reflect an unresolved V gene, and why the rest are absent is not known. V and J calls and clone size follow that table, whereas D and trimming were derived from the DNA. This sample holds some 660,000 clones; about 14% were observed only once. Less than 0.04% of the sample is taken by the ten largest.

V and J lose 6 bases and 3 bases, and a span of 3 bases separates them. CDR1 and CDR2 were assigned from the germline V gene as MNHEY and SVGAGI. The CDR3 starts with the cysteine, ends with the phenylalanine, and has 11 residues. Solely the CDR3 DNA is kept, with 33 bases framed from the first base. Comments on this clone: Its antigen has not been determined. No much larger clone exists at a distance of one base, and base qualities are not known.

Each donor gave one peripheral blood draw, averaging around 0.11 L, which was collected into heparinised tubes. A BD FACSAria II and a panel including CD45RO, CCR7, CD25, CD127, CD95 and CD27 were used to sort naive, central memory, regulatory and stem cell-like memory CD4+ T cells. All sorted populations exceeded 98% purity. PBMCs were isolated immediately by Lymphoprep density gradient centrifugation and stained directly without culture. So that batch effects would be minimized, each experiment stained and sorted samples in pairs, pairing one healthy donor with one patient. This clonotype was sampled from a man between 18 and 29 years old with type 1 diabetes. The sequencing input was naive CD4+ T cells from blood. The cell subset or site tag for this specimen amounts to: true naive CD4+ T cells. The sequence joins TRBV6-5 to TRBJ2-1, with the D gene too uncertain to name. The DNA is TGTGCCAGCAGGGACTACAATGAGCAGTTCTTC. It is translated as CASRDYNEQFF.